This T cell receptor beta chain appears in the sequencing data of a study of Graves' ophthalmopathy and Graves' hyperthyroidism (dated by TCRdb to 2017 to 2018). Describing the broader study: Peripheral blood samples were taken at the time of initial diagnosis, before any treatment was given. TCR beta repertoire signatures were used to distinguish Graves' ophthalmopathy from Graves' hyperthyroidism and to predict progression to ophthalmopathy. In total, 120 to 150 blood samples were TCR-sequenced: 40 to 45 ophthalmopathy, about 75 hyperthyroidism and roughly 17 hyperthyroidism-to-ophthalmopathy patients. To explore V-J signatures that distinguish ophthalmopathy from hyperthyroidism, a discovery set of under 110 patients was enrolled, made up of 40 to 45 with ophthalmopathy and under 65 with stable hyperthyroidism. An independent validation cohort was composed of roughly 19 hyperthyroidism patients and around 15 patients who later progressed from hyperthyroidism to ophthalmopathy. T-cell repertoires of thyroid tissue and blood were compared in 5 or 6 hyperthyroidism patients. Following sample collection, hyperthyroidism patients were given methimazole at a starting dose of 30 mg daily, and ophthalmopathy patients were given high-dose intravenous methylprednisolone. The 100 discovery patients were randomly divided into training and test sets at a 7:3 ratio.

Ophthalmopathy patients were characterized by moderately to severely active disease, a Clinical Activity Score of at least 3, a NOSPECS grade of at least 4, and a disease duration under 3 months. Patients with other autoimmune diseases, uncontrolled infections, pregnancy or lactation were excluded. Clinical symptoms, serum thyroxine, TRAb, thyroid ultrasound and orbital computed tomography formed the basis of the diagnosis. PBMCs were isolated from 10 ml of fresh peripheral blood by Ficoll-Paque density gradient centrifugation. Total RNA was extracted using Trizol reagent, and RNA quality was checked on an Agilent 2100 Bioanalyzer. There are many counts of this clonotype. The target of this receptor is not known. No quality values exist for individual bases; no much larger clone is one base distant. The germline ends are 17 bases apart after V is trimmed by 6 bases and J by 6 bases. The CDR3 measures 14 amino acids from cysteine to phenylalanine. Only CDR3 DNA remains: 42 bases, in frame from the first base. CDR1 SNHLY and CDR2 FYNNEI are derived from the germline V gene.

General conclusions and limits of the study: Most expanded thyroid clonotypes with a frequency above 0.001 also appeared in blood, which suggests that blood repertoires may reflect the immune response in the thyroid. In validation, the model predicted ophthalmopathy progression with about 71% sensitivity and approximately 78% specificity; 12 predicted patients were CT-confirmed with GO in a median of about 6.2 months. No statistical method was used to set the sample size in advance, and the investigators knew which group each participant was assigned to. In cross-validation, the 13-signature model distinguished ophthalmopathy from stable hyperthyroidism with approximately 85% sensitivity and roughly 81% specificity, and in the test set the corresponding values were approximately 80% and 68%.

For repertoire sequencing, the TCR beta CDR3 regions were amplified from RNA transcripts. HTBI primers and the Qiagen OneStep RT-PCR kit were used in a first-round RT-PCR, which was followed by a second-round multiplex PCR, size selection and purification. Libraries were sequenced paired-end with 100 bp reads on an Illumina HiSeq2000. The study's processing was this. SOAPnuke was used to process the reads, throwing out any read that had adapters, had uncalled bases, had a mean Phred below 15, or lacked an exact constant-primer or identifier match. COPE v1.2.5 was used to merge high-quality paired reads. Each unique nucleotide sequence was treated as a clonotype, and MiTCR v1.1 was used to align the clonotypes to the IMGT TRB V, D and J references. Analysis was restricted to V-J combinations with a frequency above 0.0001, which covered about 99% of repertoires. For each V-J combination, a TCR clonal expansion and chaos score was defined as F50 clonal expansion divided by the chaos observed in the TCRdist matrix. Features were reduced by Welch's t-statistics and random forest to approximately 12 V-J combinations, which fed a naive Bayes classifier. The Morisita-Horn index was used to measure how similar the thyroid and blood repertoires were. TCRdb took the public reads, trimmed them with fastp at Q25, ran MiXCR for clone calling and kept in-frame beta chains. CDR3 protein duplicates are merged, each entry listing the most common genes and DNA. The V and J calls follow TCRdb's processing rather than the paper's. The sample data list nearly 400,000 distinct CDR3 sequences, and approximately 20% of these were observed just once. The top ten hold about 1.6% of the sample.

Material for sequencing was peripheral blood. The V gene is TRBV2 and the J gene is TRBJ2-5; a tentative D match to TRBD2 spans 6 bases. The sequence was obtained from a woman younger than 30 with Graves' ophthalmopathy. Donor details come from another sample of the same person, matched by shared clones. The DNA sequence is given as TGTGCCAGCAGAGGGACTTCCCCTAGTCAGACCCAGTACTTC. This translates into CASRGTSPSQTQYF.